The 28 T cell receptor beta chains in this list originate from one sample, sequenced in a study of T cells in Graves' hyperthyroidism and ophthalmopathy (dated 2019 in TCRdb). The library was produced with multiplex PCR. Sequencing was performed on an Illumina HiSeq 2000. Amplification of TCR beta CDR3 regions was carried out from RNA transcripts. A first-round RT-PCR of the TCR CDR3 used the HTBI primer set with the Qiagen OneStep RT-PCR kit. In TCRdb, the public reads were trimmed at Q25 with fastp and aligned with MiXCR, with productive beta chains retained. Each record represents a unique CDR3 protein, reported with the most common genes and DNA among its rows. This sample holds around 450,000 distinct CDR3 sequences; roughly an eighth were observed only once. Less than 6.5% of the sample is in the top ten clones. The sequenced sample consisted of blood. These receptors came from a woman in her late teens or twenties with Graves' hyperthyroidism.

This clonotype was recorded many times. The chain joins TRBV27 to TRBJ2-7; the match to TRBD1 covers 7 bases. The junction had 10 bases not matched to a gene; V was cut back by 5 bases and J by 3 bases. This CDR3 is 15 amino acids long. Germline V CDR1 and CDR2: MNHEY, SMNVEV (reference sequence). The CDR3 DNA is TGTGCCAGCAGTCCTTCTCGGGACAGTGTCTACGAGCAGTACTTC. It encodes CASSPSRDSVYEQYF.

The chain joins TRBV5-4 to TRBJ1-1, with D possibly TRBD1 on 5 matching bases. The CDR3 consists of 15 residues. Trimming shortened V by 4 bases and J by 11 bases, and 24 bases separated the two germline ends. Germline V CDR1 and CDR2: SGHNT, YYREEE (reference sequence). The CDR3 reads CASSLGTQGVGWAFF. The CDR3 DNA sequence: TGTGCCAGCAGCCTCGGGACGCAGGGCGTTGGATGGGCTTTCTTT.

This clonotype showed up many times. The chain combines TRBV6-2 or TRBV6-3 with TRBJ2-5, with no clear D. The germline V gene has CDR1 MNHEY and CDR2 SVGEGT. V was trimmed by 2 bases and J by 1 base, leaving 14 bases between them. The CDR3 contains 16 residues. Here the CDR3 reads CASSYRSRQVQETQYF. CDR3 in DNA: TGTGCCAGCAGTTACCGGTCGAGGCAGGTCCAAGAGACCCAGTACTTC.

There are many counts of this clonotype. The J gene is TRBJ1-1, the V gene TRBV6-1, with 8 bases fitting TRBD1. This CDR3 contains 14 residues. V gave up 3 bases and J gave up 3 bases; unmatched junction bases: 3. Germline lookup yields CDR1 MNHNS and CDR2 SASEGT. DNA for the CDR3: TGTGCCAGCAGTGAGAGACAGGGGCACACTGAAGCTTTCTTT. It yields the protein CASSERQGHTEAFF.

This clonotype came up many times. V usage is TRBV4-1 and J usage is TRBJ2-1, with 7 bases lining up with TRBD2. This CDR3 is built from 15 residues. CDR1 MGHRA and CDR2 YSYEKL come from the germline V gene. V was pared by 3 bases and J by 7 bases, with 9 bases of the junction left unmatched. CDR3 sequence: CASSHQTSPGNEQFF. DNA of the CDR3: TGCGCCAGCAGCCACCAGACTAGCCCGGGGAATGAGCAGTTCTTC.

In its sample, this clonotype was seen many times. The chain links TRBV20-1 to TRBJ2-5, with TRBD2 identical over 7 bases. Germline CDR1 is DFQATT and CDR2 is SNEGSKA (reference sequence). This CDR3 has 14 amino acids. The junction had 9 bases not matched to a gene; V was cut back by 4 bases and J by 4 bases. The CDR3 DNA follows: TGCAGTGCTATCCGGGCGGGAGTAGCAGAGACCCAGTACTTC. Translation: CSAIRAGVAETQYF.

This clonotype appeared many times. This chain uses TRBV7-3 with TRBJ2-7, with 10 nucleotides matching TRBD1. Germline lookup yields CDR1 SGHTA and CDR2 FQGTGA. The CDR3 sequence is 14 residues long. The ends lost 5 bases at V and 5 bases at J; junction bases unmatched: 6. The CDR3 loop reads CASSLGTGVNEQYF. The CDR3 DNA reads as TGTGCCAGCAGCCTCGGGACAGGGGTGAACGAGCAGTACTTC.

The DNA for the CDR3 is TGTGCCAGTATGGGGGCTAGCGGAACACCCTACGAGCAGTACTTC. This sequence encodes CASMGASGTPYEQYF. V is TRBV19 and J is TRBJ2-7, with a possible D match to TRBD2 (7 bases). CDR1 and CDR2 from the germline V gene are LNHDA and SQIVND (reference sequence). The CDR3 has 15 amino acids. The V and J ends lost 7 bases and 2 bases respectively, with 18 bases between them. Looking up the rest from reference TRBV19 and TRBJ2-7 gives the full variable domain: DGGITQSPKYLFRKEGQNVTLSCEQNLNHDAMYWYRQDPGQGLRLIYYSQIVNDFQKGDIAEGYSVSREKKESFPLTVTSAQKNPTAFYLCASMGASGTPYEQYFGPGTRLTVT.

The V gene is TRBV27, the J gene TRBJ1-2; a weak D match, TRBD1 (6 bases). V lost 6 bases and J lost 1, with 9 bases in between. The CDR3 loop spans 13 amino acids. Germline assignment: CDR1 MNHEY and CDR2 SMNVEV (reference sequence). In nucleotides, the CDR3 is TGTGCCAGCAGCCGACAGGATAACTATGGCTACACCTTC. Translated, it gives CASSRQDNYGYTF.

The chain carries TRBV7-3 and TRBJ2-7, with 9 bases that match TRBD1. Unmatched junction bases numbered 9, after V lost 4 bases and J lost 5 bases. Germline V gives CDR1 SGHTA, CDR2 FQGTGA. The CDR3 has 15 residues. The DNA for the CDR3 is TGTGCCAGCAGCTCAAGGACAGGGGCTGGCAACGAGCAGTACTTC. It yields the protein CASSSRTGAGNEQYF.

This clonotype was recorded many times. V is TRBV29-1 and J is TRBJ1-3; no definite D call. Germline CDR1 SQVTM, CDR2 ANQGSEA. This CDR3 spans 13 amino acids. V lost 4 bases and J 0 bases, leaving 7 bases between the germline ends. CDR3: CSVGTASGNTIYF. CDR3 nucleotide sequence: TGCAGCGTTGGCACAGCCTCTGGAAACACCATATATTTT.

There are many counts of this clonotype. The chain links TRBV3-1 to TRBJ2-3, with D unclear. V was trimmed by 0 bases and J by 4 bases, leaving 11 bases between them. Germline V lookup: CDR1 LGHDT, CDR2 YNNKEL (reference sequence). The CDR3 consists of 15 residues. The CDR3, as DNA: TGTGCCAGCAGCCAAGATTTGATAGCAGCAGATACGCAGTATTTT. Its protein is CASSQDLIAADTQYF.

This chain uses TRBV6-5 with TRBJ2-1; D is uncertain. The CDR3 consists of 21 residues. Germline CDR1 is MNHEY and CDR2 is SVGAGI. Trimming stripped 0 bases from V and 0 bases from J, with 24 bases between. DNA for the CDR3: TGTGCCAGCAGTTACTCAGCTCGGTTAATATGGGATGCCAGCTCCTACAATGAGCAGTTCTTC. Translating gives CASSYSARLIWDASSYNEQFF.

This clonotype occurred a few times. The chain joins TRBV28 to TRBJ1-5; D gene ambiguous. The CDR3 has 14 residues. Germline CDR1 and CDR2: MDHEN and SYDVKM. The V end was cut by 10 bases, the J end by 2 bases, with 15 bases between. The CDR3 nucleotides read TGTGCCACTCGTGACCTTGGGGGCAATCAGCCCCAGCATTTT. This encodes CATRDLGGNQPQHF.

Points on this clonotype: It is likely a read error, because the conserved phenylalanine at the end of the CDR3 is missing. The J gene is TRBJ2-1, the V gene TRBV9; 8 bases are shared with TRBD2. Germline V gene data show CDR1 as SGDLS and CDR2 as YYNGEE. After removal of 3 bases from V and 0 bases from J, the junction contained 14 bases not matched to a gene. This CDR3 comprises 19 residues. CDR3 sequence reads: CASSEPGLVGSSSYNEQFS. The DNA of the CDR3 is TGTGCCAGCAGCGAACCGGGACTAGTAGGGTCCAGCTCCTACAATGAGCAGTTCTCC.

This clonotype was seen repeatedly, ten times or more. The chain combines TRBV20-1 with TRBJ2-1; TRBD2 might be the D (5 bases). The length of the CDR3 is 14 residues. Trimming stripped 6 bases from V and 2 bases from J, with 14 bases between. Germline V gives CDR1 DFQATT, CDR2 SNEGSKA (reference sequence). CDR3: CSAPSSSAYNEQFF. The CDR3 DNA reads TGCAGTGCCCCGTCTAGTAGCGCCTACAATGAGCAGTTCTTC.

This clonotype was seen many times. The V gene is TRBV3-1, the J gene TRBJ1-2; D perhaps matches TRBD1 (5 bases). The germline CDR1 and CDR2 sequences are LGHDT and YNNKEL (reference sequence). The CDR3 contains 13 residues. V lost 1 base to trimming and J lost 7 bases, with 10 bases between them. The CDR3 nucleotides are TGTGCCAGCAGCCAAGCATCTAGGGGTGGCTACACCTTC. Translating it yields CASSQASRGGYTF.

In this sample, this clonotype turned up a few times. A read error is possible here, since a much larger clone lies one base away. V is TRBV6-5 and J is TRBJ2-7; 9 positions agree with TRBD1. CDR1 is MNHEY and CDR2 is SVGAGI in the germline V gene. The CDR3 has 16 amino acids. The CDR3: CASSYKGQGSVYEQCF. The CDR3 DNA reads as TGTGCCAGCAGTTACAAGGGACAGGGTTCCGTCTACGAGCAGTGCTTC.

In its sample, this clonotype was seen many times. The chain recombines TRBV3-1 with TRBJ2-3, with 10 bases identical to TRBD2. Trimming cost V 1 base and J 3 bases; bases outside gene matches: 7. The CDR3 runs to 17 residues. Looked up from germline, CDR1 is LGHDT and CDR2 is YNNKEL (reference sequence). CDR3: CASSQGVAGGTTDTQYF. CDR3 sequence (DNA): TGTGCCAGCAGCCAAGGGGTAGCGGGAGGCACTACAGATACGCAGTATTTT.

The CDR3 bases are TGTGCCAGCAGCCAGATAGCGGGAGTCACAGATACGCAGTATTTT. Protein sequence: CASSQIAGVTDTQYF. This chain links TRBV3-1 with TRBJ2-3; 9 bases align to TRBD2. Losses at the gene ends were 3 bases for V and 2 bases for J; bases not matched to a gene: 3. Germline V CDR1 and CDR2: LGHDT, YNNKEL (reference sequence). The CDR3 has 15 residues.

This clonotype has a count of ten or more. CDR3 sequence (DNA): TGTGCCAGCAGTTTAAGGCTAGGAGCTTTCTTT. Amino acid sequence: CASSLRLGAFF. J is TRBJ1-1 and V is TRBV12-3 or TRBV12-4; D gene ambiguous. The CDR3 length is 11 residues. V lost 2 bases, J lost 10 bases, and 8 bases lay in between.

This clonotype has ten or more counts. This rearrangement joins TRBV20-1 to TRBJ2-7; possible D gene TRBD2, 6 bases. V dropped 7 bases and J dropped 2 bases, with 15 bases sitting between them. The germline V gene has CDR1 DFQATT and CDR2 SNEGSKA (reference sequence). There are 13 residues in the CDR3. This chain's CDR3 is CSVGGGTAYEQYF. CDR3 in DNA: TGCAGTGTGGGGGGAGGAACAGCCTACGAGCAGTACTTC.

This clonotype was recorded at least ten times. The chain couples TRBV6-1 to TRBJ2-7; 8 bases agree with TRBD1. The CDR3 spans 15 residues. Germline V CDR1 and CDR2: MNHNS, SASEGT. The J segment lost 0 bases and the V segment lost 6 bases, leaving 7 bases of the junction unmatched. The CDR3 loop is CASRGTGRSSYEQYF. Written as DNA, the CDR3 is TGTGCCAGCAGGGGGACAGGCCGAAGCTCCTACGAGCAGTACTTC.

This clonotype was counted at least ten times. This rearrangement joins TRBV5-1 to TRBJ2-7; D is possibly TRBD2 (5 bases). Germline loops: CDR1 SGHRS, CDR2 YFSETQ. V lost 0 bases, J lost 1 base, and 11 bases lay in between. The CDR3 totals 15 residues. DNA for the CDR3: TGCGCCAGCAGCTTGGAGCGGACGCCATCCTACGAGCAGTACTTC. Its protein is CASSLERTPSYEQYF.

This clonotype came up many times. The rearrangement links TRBV20-1 to TRBJ2-4, with D perhaps TRBD1 (6 bases). This CDR3 is 16 amino acids long. CDR1 is DFQATT and CDR2 is SNEGSKA in the germline V gene (reference sequence). The V end lost 5 bases, the J end lost 0 bases, and 17 bases lay between the germline ends. The CDR3 here is CSAPPRGREAKNIQYF. The DNA of the CDR3 is TGCAGTGCTCCTCCCAGGGGTCGGGAAGCCAAAAACATTCAGTACTTC.

The chain employs TRBV4-2 and TRBJ2-3; D unresolved. From germline, CDR1 is LGHNA and CDR2 YNFKEQ. This CDR3 has 16 residues. V lost 0 bases and J lost 1, with 11 bases in between. The CDR3 is CASSQDWGIRTDTQYF. DNA for the CDR3: TGTGCCAGCAGCCAAGACTGGGGTATCCGCACAGATACGCAGTATTTT.

This clonotype was picked up a small number of times. This chain's CDR3 is CASSHNSGSPGEQYF. The CDR3 region has the DNA TGCGCCAGCAGCCATAATAGCGGGAGCCCGGGGGAGCAGTACTTC. The V gene is TRBV5-1, the J gene TRBJ2-7, with TRBD2 matching 9 bases. CDR3 size: 15 residues. With V trimmed by 4 bases and J by 7 bases, 12 bases remained unmatched. Germline-derived CDR1 and CDR2 are SGHRS and YFSETQ.

This clonotype occurred many times. The chain links TRBV28 to TRBJ1-2; 7 nucleotides agree with TRBD1. V lost 7 bases and J lost 4; bases outside the gene matches: 6. This CDR3 has 13 amino acids. Per the germline V gene, CDR1 is MDHEN and CDR2 is SYDVKM. The DNA for the CDR3 is TGTGCCAGCATCGACAGGGAGGGCTATGGCTACACCTTC. Translating it yields CASIDREGYGYTF.